Reported below is one T cell receptor (beta chain). This sample is part of a study of blood T cell repertoires in COVID-19. The wider study: Samples of COVID-19 (acute and convalescent) were obtained from the United States, Italy and Spain. From T cells, B-cell-depleted T cells, or PBMCs came the material, which was cDNA or gDNA.

Study processing details: Cell counts per sample came from amplifying reference gene primers. Using immunoSEQ multiplex PCR, the repertoire was profiled, and TCRdb retains in-frame clones only, with some absent. The V and J calls and clone size were taken over from that table, and D and trimming were inferred from the DNA. This sample has 200,000 to 250,000 clones, with around 80% found just once. Germline assignment: CDR1 MNHNY and CDR2 SVGAGI (reference sequence). The CDR3 is 12 residues long. With 0 bases removed from V and 5 bases from J, the gap between germline ends came to 4 bases. The sample was peripheral blood. This sequence originates from an elderly woman with acute or convalescent COVID-19. The V gene is TRBV6-6, the J gene TRBJ1-1; D not resolved. This CDR3 reads CASSYSRTEAFF. The CDR3 DNA sequence: TGTGCCAGCAGTTACTCGAGAACTGAAGCTTTCTTT.